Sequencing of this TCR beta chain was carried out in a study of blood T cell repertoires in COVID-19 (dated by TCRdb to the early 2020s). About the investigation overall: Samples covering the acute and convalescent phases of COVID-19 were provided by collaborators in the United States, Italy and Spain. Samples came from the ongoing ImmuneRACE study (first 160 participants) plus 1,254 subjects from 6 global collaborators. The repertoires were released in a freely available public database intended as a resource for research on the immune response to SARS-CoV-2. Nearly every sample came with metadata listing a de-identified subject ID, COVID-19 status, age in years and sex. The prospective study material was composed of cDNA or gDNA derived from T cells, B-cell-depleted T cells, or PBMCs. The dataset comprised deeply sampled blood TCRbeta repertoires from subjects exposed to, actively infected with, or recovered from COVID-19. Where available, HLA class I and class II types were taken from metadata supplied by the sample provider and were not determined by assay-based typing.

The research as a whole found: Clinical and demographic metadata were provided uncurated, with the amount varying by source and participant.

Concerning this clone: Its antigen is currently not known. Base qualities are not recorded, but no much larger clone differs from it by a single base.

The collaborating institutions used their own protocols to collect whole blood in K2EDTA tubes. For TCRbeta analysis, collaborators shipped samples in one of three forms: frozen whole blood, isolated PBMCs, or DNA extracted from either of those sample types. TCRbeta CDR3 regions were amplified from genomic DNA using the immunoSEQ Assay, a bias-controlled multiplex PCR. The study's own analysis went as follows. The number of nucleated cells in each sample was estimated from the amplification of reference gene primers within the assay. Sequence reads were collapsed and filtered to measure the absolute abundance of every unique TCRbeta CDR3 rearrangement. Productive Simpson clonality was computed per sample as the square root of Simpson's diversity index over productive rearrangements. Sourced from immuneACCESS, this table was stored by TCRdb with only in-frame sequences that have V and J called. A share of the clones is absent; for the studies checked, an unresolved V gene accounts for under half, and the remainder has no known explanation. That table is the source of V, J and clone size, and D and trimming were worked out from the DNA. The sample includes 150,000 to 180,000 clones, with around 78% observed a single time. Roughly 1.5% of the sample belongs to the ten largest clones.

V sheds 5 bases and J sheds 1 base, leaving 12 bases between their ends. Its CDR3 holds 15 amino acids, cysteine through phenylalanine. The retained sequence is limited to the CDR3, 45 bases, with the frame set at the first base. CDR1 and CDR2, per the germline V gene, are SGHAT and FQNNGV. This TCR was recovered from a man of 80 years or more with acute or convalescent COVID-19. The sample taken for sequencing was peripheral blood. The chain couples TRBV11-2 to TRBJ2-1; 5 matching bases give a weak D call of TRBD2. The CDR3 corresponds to CASSQLRGSYNEQFF. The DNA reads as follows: TGTGCCAGCAGCCAACTCCGGGGTTCCTACAATGAGCAGTTCTTC.